One sample yielded the 27 T cell receptor beta chains listed below, sequenced in a study of OX40 agonist ivuxolimab in advanced cancers. Produced via immunoSEQ multiplex PCR; TCRdb's table is partial and in-frame only. The sample gives around 82,000 clones, just over 85% of which show up once; about 0.8% is in the top ten. The starting material was CD4+ or CD8+ T cells sorted from blood, obtained in a trial of the OX40 agonist ivuxolimab. These receptors came from an adult with an advanced solid tumor such as melanoma, head and neck, liver or kidney cancer.

The rearrangement uses TRBV19 and TRBJ2-5; a possible D gene is TRBD1 (5 bases). Per the germline V gene, CDR1 is LNHDA and CDR2 is SQIVND (reference sequence). The CDR3 has 14 residues. The V gene lost 6 bases and the J gene lost 4 bases, with 15 bases spanning the gap. The CDR3 region is CASSTSDIGETQYF. The CDR3 region has the DNA TGTGCCAGTAGCACCTCGGACATTGGAGAGACCCAGTACTTC.

The V gene is TRBV9, the J gene TRBJ2-2; 9 bases agree with TRBD2. CDR3 size: 17 residues. CDR1 and CDR2 (germline): SGDLS, YYNGEE. The ends lost 4 bases at V and 6 bases at J; junction bases unmatched: 13. As DNA, the CDR3 is TGTGCCAGCAGCCCCTCCCCGCGGGAGGGCCGCCCCGGGGAGCTGTTTTTT. Translated, it gives CASSPSPREGRPGELFF.

The genes are TRBV6-1 and TRBJ1-5, with D uncertain. This CDR3 comprises 14 residues. V lost 4 bases and J 7 bases, leaving 14 bases between the germline ends. Germline values: CDR1 MNHNS, CDR2 SASEGT. The CDR3 coding sequence is TGTGCCAGCAGTGGCGTCCGAGGGAAACAGCCCCAGCATTTT. Translation: CASSGVRGKQPQHF.

This clone has just one count. The V gene is TRBV6-6, the J gene TRBJ2-3; 12 bases are shared with TRBD2. This CDR3 region has 15 residues. Germline lookup yields CDR1 MNHNY and CDR2 SVGAGI (reference sequence). V lost 7 bases to trimming and J lost 8 bases; unmatched junction nucleotides: 10. The CDR3 here is CASKLLAGGYSTQYF. The CDR3 nucleotides read TGTGCCAGCAAGTTGCTAGCGGGAGGGTATAGTACGCAGTATTTT.

This clone was seen a few times. The V gene is TRBV28, the J gene TRBJ2-5; D is unresolved. Germline-derived CDR1 and CDR2 are MDHEN and SYDVKM. V shed 8 bases and J shed 0 bases, with 13 bases lying between them. The CDR3 consists of 14 residues. CDR3 loop: CASHESSYQETQYF. The CDR3, as DNA: TGTGCCAGCCACGAGTCTTCGTACCAAGAGACCCAGTACTTC.

This chain links TRBV28 with TRBJ1-5; perhaps TRBD1 as D (6 bases). Trimming took 6 bases from V and 0 from J, leaving 24 bases between them. Germline V gives CDR1 MDHEN, CDR2 SYDVKM. This CDR3 comprises 19 residues. The CDR3 bases are TGTGCCAGCAGATCCATTACCCCGCGGGGGGGCTATAGCAATCAGCCCCAGCATTTT. It translates to CASRSITPRGGYSNQPQHF.

The chain uses TRBV5-1 and TRBJ2-7; D tentatively fits TRBD1 or TRBD2 (6 bases each). The CDR3 is 16 amino acids. Germline V gene sequence: CDR1 SGHRS, CDR2 YFSETQ. Between the trimmed V and J ends, which lost 0 bases and 3 bases, there was a span of 16 bases. CDR3 DNA sequence: TGCGCCAGCAGCTTGGCCTGGGGGGCGAGGAACTACGAGCAGTACTTC. It codes for CASSLAWGARNYEQYF.

V and J are TRBV27 and TRBJ2-5; maybe TRBD1 (5 bases). The assigned J gene may be wrong: the sequence end matches TRBJ2-7 better. Germline assignment: CDR1 MNHEY and CDR2 SMNVEV (reference sequence). This CDR3 spans 14 amino acids. The CDR3 bases are TGTGCCAGCAGCTTTGGGCGACAGTCCTACGAGCAGTACTTC. Its translation: CASSFGRQSYEQYF.

The CDR3 nucleotides read TGTGCCAGCTCACCACTCTTTAGGGGCGCGGAAGAGACCCAGTACTTC. Encoded protein: CASSPLFRGAEETQYF. The chain carries TRBV18 and TRBJ2-5, with D maybe TRBD1 (5 bases). The CDR3 is 16 residues long. Germline loops: CDR1 KGHSH, CDR2 LQKENI. V dropped 1 base and J dropped 3 bases, with 15 bases sitting between them.

The J gene is TRBJ2-4, the V gene TRBV2; no clear D gene. The CDR3 is 15 amino acids. Germline CDR1 is SNHLY and CDR2 is FYNNEI. Trimming removed 6 bases from V and 0 bases from J, with 12 bases in between. The CDR3 loop is CASSLTEIAKNIQYF. The CDR3 DNA sequence: TGTGCCAGCAGCCTTACAGAAATAGCCAAAAACATTCAGTACTTC.

The CDR3 coding sequence is TGTGCCAGCAGCCAAACTAGCGGGTTCTACGAGCAGTACTTC. Encoded protein: CASSQTSGFYEQYF. The rearrangement joins TRBV7-9 to TRBJ2-7; 9 bases align to TRBD2. Germline CDR1 and CDR2: SEHNR and FQNEAQ (reference sequence). V lost 5 bases and J lost 3; bases outside the gene matches: 5. The CDR3 sequence is 14 residues long. Full variable domain (missing parts from reference TRBV7-9 and TRBJ2-7): DTGVSQNPRHKITKRGQNVTFRCDPISEHNRLYWYRQTLGQGPEFLTYFQNEAQLEKSRLLSDRFSAERPKGSFSTLEIQRTEQGDSAMYLCASSQTSGFYEQYFGPGTRLTVT.

The rearrangement joins TRBV7-2 to TRBJ2-5, with 15 bases matching TRBD2. CDR3 length: 17 amino acids. The V gene end was trimmed by 1 base and the J gene end by 7 bases; junction bases not matched to a gene: 7. From germline, CDR1 is SGHTA and CDR2 FQGNSA. The CDR3 DNA follows: TGTGCCAGCAGCTTAGTGGCGGGACTAGCGGGAGGCGGGACCCAGTACTTC. Translation gives CASSLVAGLAGGGTQYF.

The chain has TRBV5-1 and TRBJ2-1; 8 bases are a match to TRBD2. Germline CDR1 reads SGHRS; CDR2 reads YFSETQ. The trim removed 0 bases at V and 6 bases at J, leaving 5 bases unmatched. The CDR3 extends over 15 amino acids. The CDR3 sequence: CASSLGLANTNEQFF. CDR3 nucleotides: TGCGCCAGCAGCTTGGGACTAGCGAACACCAATGAGCAGTTCTTC. Complete variable domain (other parts from reference TRBV5-1 and TRBJ2-1): KAGVTQTPRYLIKTRGQQVTLSCSPISGHRSVSWYQQTPGQGLQFLFEYFSETQRNKGNFPGRFSGRQFSNSRSEMNVSTLELGDSALYLCASSLGLANTNEQFFGPGTRLTVL.

The rearrangement links TRBV18 to TRBJ2-1, with 9 bases identical to TRBD1. J was trimmed by 6 bases and V by 3 bases; bases with no gene match: 3. The length of the CDR3 is 14 residues. Looked up from germline, CDR1 is KGHSH and CDR2 is LQKENI. The CDR3 DNA sequence: TGTGCCAGCTCACCGGACAGGGGAGGCAATGAGCAGTTCTTC. This codes for CASSPDRGGNEQFF.

The J gene is TRBJ2-6, the V gene TRBV30; a weak D match, TRBD2 (6 bases). Germline lookup yields CDR1 GTSNPN and CDR2 SVGIG (reference sequence). The CDR3 sequence is 16 residues long. The V gene lost 8 bases and the J gene lost 0 bases, with 17 bases spanning the gap. The CDR3 region has the DNA TGTGCCCGTTCCCGGGACTCAAGCTCTGGGGCCAACGTCCTGACTTTC. Translation: CARSRDSSSGANVLTF.

The genes are TRBV5-4 and TRBJ2-1; no clear D. The germline V gene encodes CDR1 SGHNT and CDR2 YYREEE (reference sequence). Between the trimmed V and J ends, which lost 4 bases and 9 bases, there was a span of 11 bases. This CDR3 comprises 12 residues. DNA of the CDR3: TGTGCCAGCAGCCGGACGGATGCTGAGCAGTTCTTC. Protein sequence: CASSRTDAEQFF.

The chain links TRBV5-1 to TRBJ2-2, with 9 positions matching TRBD1. Germline CDR1 is SGHRS and CDR2 is YFSETQ. V was clipped by 6 bases and J by 4 bases; unmatched bases: 7. The CDR3 covers 15 residues. The CDR3 DNA reads as TGCGCCAGCACCAGGGACAGGGCACGCACCGGGGAGCTGTTTTTT. The encoded protein is CASTRDRARTGELFF.

J is TRBJ2-1 and V is TRBV7-2; 12 positions agree with TRBD2. Germline trimming cut 6 bases from V and 8 bases from J; bases unmatched to any gene: 5. The germline gives CDR1 SGHTA, CDR2 FQGNSA. The CDR3 has 14 residues. The CDR3 DNA reads TGTGCCAGCAGGAGGACTAGCGGGATATATGAGCAGTTCTTC. Translated: CASRRTSGIYEQFF.

This sequence joins TRBV11-1 and TRBJ1-2, with D perhaps TRBD1 (6 bases). This CDR3 spans 15 amino acids. Germline V gene lookup returns CDR1 SGHAT and CDR2 FQDESV (reference sequence). V lost 3 bases to trimming and J lost 2 bases, with 13 bases between them. This CDR3 is CASSLGHLMNYGYTF. CDR3 bases: TGTGCCAGCAGCTTGGGACATTTGATGAACTATGGCTACACCTTC.

The rearrangement joins TRBV5-4 to TRBJ2-1, with 8 bases fitting TRBD2. Per germline, CDR1 SGHNT and CDR2 YYREEE (reference sequence). V shed 0 bases, J shed 3 bases, and the junction held 5 bases outside the gene matches. The CDR3 length is 16 residues. The CDR3 coding sequence is TGTGCCAGCAGCTTGGGGGCGGGAGGTATCTACAATGAGCAGTTCTTC. The encoded protein is CASSLGAGGIYNEQFF.

The rearrangement links TRBV30 to TRBJ2-4, with D possibly matching TRBD1 (5 bases). Germline-derived CDR1 and CDR2 are GTSNPN and SVGIG (reference sequence). The ends were cut back, 0 bases at V and 0 bases at J, with 9 bases in the middle. CDR3 length equals 15 residues. CDR3: CAWSVGQIAKNIQYF. In nucleotides, the CDR3 is TGTGCCTGGAGTGTAGGACAAATAGCCAAAAACATTCAGTACTTC.

This clone was observed a handful of times. The J gene is TRBJ1-2, the V gene TRBV7-2; D is unclear. CDR3 length equals 12 residues. V dropped 6 bases and J dropped 8 bases, with 13 bases sitting between them. CDR1 SGHTA and CDR2 FQGNSA come from the germline V gene. The CDR3 DNA is TGTGCCAGCAGTACAATCTCAGACGGCTACACCTTC. It codes for CASSTISDGYTF.

This clone was seen only once. The chain links TRBV18 to TRBJ2-5; 7 nucleotides agree with TRBD1. The CDR3 is 13 amino acids. With V trimmed by 3 bases and J by 4 bases, 2 bases remained unmatched. Germline V lookup: CDR1 KGHSH, CDR2 LQKENI. CDR3 protein: CASSPEGAETQYF. The DNA of the CDR3 is TGTGCCAGCTCACCCGAGGGGGCAGAGACCCAGTACTTC.

V usage is TRBV2 and J usage is TRBJ2-3; 8 nucleotides agree with TRBD1. The length of the CDR3 is 14 residues. Germline V gene sequence: CDR1 SNHLY, CDR2 FYNNEI. The junction had 1 base not matched to a gene; V was cut back by 2 bases and J by 3 bases. The CDR3 DNA reads TGTGCCAGCAGTGAACAGGGGGCTACAGATACGCAGTATTTT. Its protein product is CASSEQGATDTQYF.

The V and J genes are TRBV27 and TRBJ1-4, with D possibly matching TRBD1 (6 bases). The germline V and J ends were trimmed by 5 bases and 10 bases, with 17 bases remaining between them. The germline CDR1 and CDR2 sequences are MNHEY and SMNVEV (reference sequence). The length of the CDR3 is 14 residues. CDR3 sequence: CASSPDRYNLKLFF. The CDR3 bases are TGTGCCAGCAGTCCCGACAGGTACAACTTAAAACTGTTTTTT.

The V call is TRBV21-1, the J call TRBJ1-5; TRBD1 is the table's D call and was not checked against the DNA. TRBV21-1 is deemed a pseudogene. The CDR3 covers 16 residues. The DNA for the CDR3 is TGTGCCAGCGACGTAGGGGGCGATTATAGCAATCAGCCCCAGCATTTT. This sequence encodes CASDVGGDYSNQPQHF.

This clone has only one observation. The chain has TRBV18 and TRBJ2-1, with no clear D. V lost 5 bases, J lost 7 bases, and 9 bases lay in between. From germline, CDR1 is KGHSH and CDR2 LQKENI. The CDR3 spans 12 residues. CDR3 nucleotides: TGTGCCAGCTCAGCCGAAACGAATGAGCAGTTCTTC. Translated, it gives CASSAETNEQFF.